The TCR beta chain described here comes from a study of response to subunit inactivated influenza vaccine. Study-level points and caveats: The authors proposed limited new T cell recruitment per seasonal influenza vaccination.

The CDR3 has 16 residues. V was clipped by 7 bases and J by 1 base, with 19 bases between them. Germline-derived CDR1 and CDR2 are ENHRY and SYGVKD. Many counts were recorded for this clonotype. Its cognate antigen is unknown. MiXCR, applied by TCRdb to the RT-PCR reads, yields one record per CDR3 protein. The sample includes about 190,000 distinct CDR3 sequences, roughly 14% seen only once; the top ten take roughly 24%. This TCR came from a man aged 50-59 years who received an inactivated influenza vaccine. This specimen consisted of CD8+ T cells sorted from PBMCs, obtained 4 to 6 days after vaccination. V is TRBV10-3 and J is TRBJ2-5, with D possibly matching TRBD2 (6 bases). CDR3 bases: TGTGCCATCAAAACGGGACTCCTAGGGGTCCAAGAGACCCAGTACTTC. Residues: CAIKTGLLGVQETQYF.